This entry lists 26 T cell receptor beta chains sequenced from one sample in a study of CD8 T cells in ankylosing spondylitis. One entry per CDR3 protein results from TCRdb running MiXCR on the 5' RACE reads. The table lists some 250,000 distinct CDR3 sequences, approximately 11% of them singletons, with less than 7.5% in the top ten. The sequenced sample was blood, either unsorted or a sorted T cell fraction (not recorded which). Every receptor here comes from a male donor with ankylosing spondylitis or in good health (not recorded which).

The gene calls are TRBV11-2 and TRBJ1-2; D remains unclear. Germline values: CDR1 SGHAT, CDR2 FQNNGV. Trimming shortened V by 4 bases and J by 8 bases, and 11 bases separated the two germline ends. CDR3 length: 12 amino acids. CDR3 DNA sequence: TGTGCCAGCAGCTCCTACGCCTCGGGCTACACCTTC. As protein: CASSSYASGYTF.

This clonotype showed up many times. The chain combines TRBV20-1 with TRBJ2-2; 10 positions agree with TRBD2. CDR1 is DFQATT and CDR2 is SNEGSKA in the germline V gene (reference sequence). V was clipped by 1 base and J by 6 bases; unmatched bases: 8. The CDR3 extends over 16 amino acids. The CDR3 nucleotides are TGCAGTGCTAGAGCCCTGCTAGCGGGGGTGGCCGGGGAGCTGTTTTTT. It translates to CSARALLAGVAGELFF.

The table lists this clonotype with a few counts. This chain joins TRBV27 and TRBJ2-7; possibly TRBD2 for D (6 bases). The CDR3 covers 16 residues. The ends were cut back, 5 bases at V and 2 bases at J, with 19 bases in the middle. Germline CDR1 is MNHEY and CDR2 is SMNVEV (reference sequence). The CDR3 sequence: CASSHTLAGSPYEQYF. The CDR3, as DNA: TGTGCCAGCAGTCACACCCTAGCCGGGAGCCCCTACGAGCAGTACTTC.

This clonotype was counted between two and nine times. DNA for the CDR3: TGTGCCAGCAGCTCCCGTGAGGGACAGGGGGCTATCGAGCAGTACTTC. Translated: CASSSREGQGAIEQYF. This chain connects TRBV7-9 to TRBJ2-7, with 12 bases matching TRBD1. V was pared by 4 bases and J by 6 bases, with 10 bases of the junction left unmatched. CDR3 length equals 16 residues. The germline V gene encodes CDR1 SEHNR and CDR2 FQNEAQ (reference sequence).

Ten or more counts support this clonotype. The chain recombines TRBV25-1 with TRBJ2-1, with 9 positions matching TRBD2. Germline loops: CDR1 MGHDK, CDR2 SYGVNS. The CDR3 has 16 amino acids. J lost 6 bases, V lost 7 bases, and 13 bases had no gene match. As DNA, the CDR3 is TGTGCCAGCAACGCCGTCACCGGGACTAGCAGCAATGAGCAGTTCTTC. It yields the protein CASNAVTGTSSNEQFF.

A word on this clonotype: The junction departs from the called germline gene at one end, perhaps through a read error. The chain is built from TRBV6-6 and TRBJ2-2; D is unclear. The CDR3 is made up of 12 amino acids. CDR1 MNHNY and CDR2 SVGAGI come from the germline V gene (reference sequence). The CDR3 here is CTSSYGTGELFF. The CDR3, as DNA: TGTACCAGCAGTTACGGGACCGGGGAGCTGTTTTTT.

This clonotype has ten or more counts. This rearrangement joins TRBV7-2 to TRBJ1-1, with D tentatively TRBD1 (5 bases). The CDR3 sequence is 13 residues long. Germline V gene data show CDR1 as SGHTA and CDR2 as FQGNSA. Trimming removed 2 bases from V and 11 bases from J, with 15 bases in between. CDR3 coding DNA: TGTGCCAGCAGCTTAAGTGGAGGGGCCTTGGCTTTCTTT. It yields the protein CASSLSGGALAFF. The whole variable domain, remainder taken from reference TRBV7-2 and TRBJ1-1, is GAGVSQSPSNKVTEKGKDVELRCDPISGHTALYWYRQSLGQGLEFLIYFQGNSAPDKSGLPSDRFSAERTGGSVSTLTIQRTQQEDSAVYLCASSLSGGALAFFGQGTRLTVV.

At least ten counts were recorded for this clonotype. CDR3 DNA sequence: TGTGCCAGCAGGTTTAGCGGGAGTTTCGAGACCCAGTACTTC. Its protein is CASRFSGSFETQYF. The V gene is TRBV6-1, the J gene TRBJ2-5; 9 nucleotides align to TRBD2. CDR3 length: 14 residues. Unmatched junction bases numbered 7, after V lost 6 bases and J lost 5 bases. Per germline, CDR1 MNHNS and CDR2 SASEGT.

At least ten counts were recorded for this clonotype. The genes are TRBV12-3 or TRBV12-4 and TRBJ2-7, with D possibly being TRBD1 (6 bases). The CDR3 has 15 amino acids. Trimming shortened V by 6 bases and J by 0 bases, and 15 bases separated the two germline ends. CDR3 residues: CASRKQGTSSYEQYF. DNA for the CDR3: TGTGCCAGCAGAAAACAGGGAACTTCCTCCTACGAGCAGTACTTC.

This clonotype was detected a few times. The J gene is TRBJ2-1, the V gene TRBV19, with D possibly being TRBD1 (6 bases). Trimming pared 4 bases from V and 4 bases from J, leaving 14 bases between. CDR3 length: 15 amino acids. Germline CDR1 reads LNHDA; CDR2 reads SQIVND (reference sequence). CDR3 nucleotide sequence: TGTGCCAGTAGTACCGGACAGAAGAATTACAATGAGCAGTTCTTC. It translates to CASSTGQKNYNEQFF.

Ten or more counts support this clonotype. The rearrangement uses TRBV20-1 and TRBJ2-3; 11 bases fit TRBD2. Looked up from germline, CDR1 is DFQATT and CDR2 is SNEGSKA (reference sequence). V gave up 5 bases and J gave up 5 bases; unmatched junction bases: 12. The CDR3 totals 16 residues. CDR3: CSAQTSGVTPGDTQYF. The CDR3 DNA sequence: TGCAGTGCTCAGACTAGCGGGGTTACGCCCGGAGATACGCAGTATTTT.

This clonotype was counted at least ten times. The chain joins TRBV5-1 to TRBJ2-1; D is uncertain. V dropped 7 bases and J dropped 4 bases, with 18 bases sitting between them. The CDR3 is 15 amino acids. Germline V gene sequence: CDR1 SGHRS, CDR2 YFSETQ. CDR3 amino acids: CASGSAEGLYNEQFF. The CDR3 DNA is TGCGCCAGCGGGTCTGCTGAAGGGTTGTACAATGAGCAGTTCTTC. The whole variable domain, filled in from reference TRBV5-1 and TRBJ2-1, reads KAGVTQTPRYLIKTRGQQVTLSCSPISGHRSVSWYQQTPGQGLQFLFEYFSETQRNKGNFPGRFSGRQFSNSRSEMNVSTLELGDSALYLCASGSAEGLYNEQFFGPGTRLTVL.

This clonotype came up many times. The genes are TRBV9 and TRBJ2-7; D is undetermined. V lost 3 bases, J lost 3 bases, and 4 bases lay in between. The CDR3 length is 11 residues. Germline values: CDR1 SGDLS, CDR2 YYNGEE. The CDR3 coding sequence is TGTGCCAGCAGCGAGCACTACGAGCAGTACTTC. It yields the protein CASSEHYEQYF.

This clonotype was seen a handful of times. The V gene is TRBV20-1, the J gene TRBJ2-5, with D perhaps being TRBD1 or TRBD2 (6 bases each). CDR3 size: 13 residues. Trimming pared 4 bases from V and 4 bases from J, leaving 13 bases between. Germline V gene sequence: CDR1 DFQATT, CDR2 SNEGSKA (reference sequence). The chain's CDR3 is CSAIEGGGETQYF. CDR3 in DNA: TGCAGTGCTATTGAGGGGGGTGGAGAGACCCAGTACTTC.

There are a few counts of this clonotype. This chain links TRBV5-1 with TRBJ2-5; 8 bases fit TRBD2. The CDR3 length is 14 residues. In germline, CDR1 is SGHRS, CDR2 YFSETQ. With 4 bases clipped from V and 0 bases from J, the junction kept 2 bases outside the gene matches. The CDR3 DNA follows: TGCGCCAGCAGCCTGGGACTAGACCAAGAGACCCAGTACTTC. This codes for CASSLGLDQETQYF.

This clonotype was observed a handful of times. The genes are TRBV9 and TRBJ2-3, with 13 bases fitting TRBD2. V gave up 6 bases and J gave up 6 bases; unmatched junction bases: 19. The CDR3 sequence is 19 residues long. Germline loops: CDR1 SGDLS, CDR2 YYNGEE. CDR3 region: CASTTTGLAGVRASDTQYF. The CDR3 bases are TGTGCCAGCACCACGACTGGACTAGCGGGAGTCCGGGCCTCGGATACGCAGTATTTT. The full variable domain, its missing parts supplied by reference TRBV9 and TRBJ2-3, is DSGVTQTPKHLITATGQRVTLRCSPRSGDLSVYWYQQSLDQGLQFLIQYYNGEERAKGNILERFSAQQFPDLHSELNLSSLELGDSALYFCASTTTGLAGVRASDTQYFGPGTRLTVL.

The chain combines TRBV12-3 or TRBV12-4 with TRBJ2-1, with 8 bases identical to TRBD2. The CDR3 is 15 residues long. V lost 6 bases and J lost 9; bases outside the gene matches: 13. The CDR3 protein is CASRPTGTSTFEQFF. The CDR3 region has the DNA TGTGCCAGCAGGCCTACCGGGACTAGTACCTTTGAGCAGTTCTTC.

The rearrangement links TRBV2 to TRBJ2-3; TRBD2 agrees at 10 bases. The V and J ends lost 6 bases and 5 bases, in that order; junction bases with no gene match: 8. Germline values: CDR1 SNHLY, CDR2 FYNNEI. CDR3 size: 15 residues. The CDR3 here is CASSVLAGGRDTQYF. The CDR3 region has the DNA TGTGCCAGCAGCGTGTTAGCGGGAGGAAGAGATACGCAGTATTTT.

This clonotype has a count of ten or more. V gene TRBV4-2 combines with J gene TRBJ2-4; D unresolved. This CDR3 region has 16 residues. The V end was cut by 2 bases, the J end by 6 bases, with 17 bases between. The germline CDR1 and CDR2 sequences are LGHNA and YNFKEQ. The CDR3 region has the DNA TGTGCCAGCAGCCAACAATTAGGAGACGGCGGAAACATTCAGTACTTC. Protein: CASSQQLGDGGNIQYF.

A few counts support this clonotype. The chain links TRBV5-1 to TRBJ2-7, with 7 bases fitting TRBD2. Germline-derived CDR1 and CDR2 are SGHRS and YFSETQ. The CDR3 loop spans 17 amino acids. With V trimmed by 3 bases and J by 3 bases, 15 bases remained unmatched. The DNA of the CDR3 is TGCGCCAGCAGCTCGTCCCCCACCGGGACTACCCACTACGAGCAGTACTTC. It specifies CASSSSPTGTTHYEQYF.

V and J are TRBV4-2 and TRBJ2-6; D is unclear. Germline-derived CDR1 and CDR2 are LGHNA and YNFKEQ. V was shortened by 0 bases and J by 4 bases, with 10 bases between the two germline ends. The CDR3 spans 16 residues. DNA for the CDR3: TGTGCCAGCAGCCAAGAGAATCCGGTGGGGGCCAACGTCCTGACTTTC. Translating gives CASSQENPVGANVLTF.

This clonotype was picked up many times. The chain joins TRBV20-1 to TRBJ2-5, with D maybe TRBD1 (7 bases). Germline V lookup: CDR1 DFQATT, CDR2 SNEGSKA (reference sequence). This CDR3 contains 13 residues. V lost 6 bases and J 1 base, leaving 12 bases between the germline ends. The CDR3 DNA reads TGCAGTGCGGAGGGACAGTTCCAAGAGACCCAGTACTTC. Translation: CSAEGQFQETQYF.

This clonotype was detected a few times. V and J are TRBV27 and TRBJ1-2, with 8 positions matching TRBD1. Trimming at V came to 4 bases and at J to 4 bases, leaving 8 bases not matched to a gene. The CDR3 is 15 amino acids. Germline loops: CDR1 MNHEY, CDR2 SMNVEV (reference sequence). The CDR3 DNA is TGTGCCAGCAGTTCTTCCGGGACAGGCCCCTATGGCTACACCTTC. It translates to CASSSSGTGPYGYTF.

There are many counts of this clonotype. The chain uses TRBV13 and TRBJ2-3, with D unresolved. V was cut by 4 bases and J by 5 bases, with 7 bases left in between. Germline V lookup: CDR1 PRHDT, CDR2 FYEKMQ (reference sequence). The CDR3 runs 12 residues. DNA for the CDR3: TGTGCCAGCAGCTCTCTCCGAGATACGCAGTATTTT. This gives the protein CASSSLRDTQYF.

This clonotype was counted many times. CDR3 sequence (DNA): TGCGCCAGCAGCCGAAGTATGACAGGGGTGAGCAATCAGCCCCAGCATTTT. Translation: CASSRSMTGVSNQPQHF. This rearrangement joins TRBV4-1 to TRBJ1-5, with TRBD1 matching over 8 bases. V gave up 4 bases and J gave up 1 base; unmatched junction bases: 9. This CDR3 spans 17 amino acids. Looked up from germline, CDR1 is MGHRA and CDR2 is YSYEKL.

This clonotype was seen ten or more times. The rearrangement links TRBV5-1 to TRBJ2-1, with D uncertain. CDR3 length: 14 amino acids. CDR1 is SGHRS, CDR2 YFSETQ, per germline. V was pared by 0 bases and J by 6 bases, with 10 bases between. CDR3 nucleotide sequence: TGCGCCAGCAGCTTGGAATACGGACCCAATGAGCAGTTCTTC. Translation: CASSLEYGPNEQFF. The entire variable domain, with the rest obtained from reference TRBV5-1 and TRBJ2-1, is as follows: KAGVTQTPRYLIKTRGQQVTLSCSPISGHRSVSWYQQTPGQGLQFLFEYFSETQRNKGNFPGRFSGRQFSNSRSEMNVSTLELGDSALYLCASSLEYGPNEQFFGPGTRLTVL.